Described below is a single T cell receptor (beta chain) sequence and its context. Its matching antigen is unknown. This sample was taken from a study of somatic mutations in cytotoxic T cells in rheumatoid arthritis. The wider study: Patient blood (less than 32 ml EDTA) was drawn right after diagnosis, before any treatment. Sorted by flow to nearly 100% purity were some V beta antibody-stained T-cell populations, including V beta1+ cells sequenced for TCRB. Study observations and caveats: Clonality of CD8+ cells rose with age in rheumatoid arthritis patients but not healthy controls.

The CDR3 length is 15 residues. The V and J ends lost 7 bases and 1 base respectively, with 16 bases between them. Germline CDR1 reads MDHEN; CDR2 reads SYDVKM. Purity of the CD4+ and CD8+ cells, isolated by positive magnetic bead selection, was checked by flow cytometry. This table comes from immunoSEQ multiplex PCR, and its TCRdb copy is limited to in-frame clones, with some not included. This sample has around 15,000 clones, with 79% found just once. The chain is built from TRBV28 and TRBJ1-2, with TRBD1 as a possible D gene (5 bases). This receptor was taken from an adult with rheumatoid arthritis. The source material was CD8+ T cells sorted from blood. The CDR3 loop reads CASTNQGWVNYGYTF. The CDR3 DNA sequence: TGTGCCAGCACCAACCAGGGATGGGTTAACTATGGCTACACCTTC.